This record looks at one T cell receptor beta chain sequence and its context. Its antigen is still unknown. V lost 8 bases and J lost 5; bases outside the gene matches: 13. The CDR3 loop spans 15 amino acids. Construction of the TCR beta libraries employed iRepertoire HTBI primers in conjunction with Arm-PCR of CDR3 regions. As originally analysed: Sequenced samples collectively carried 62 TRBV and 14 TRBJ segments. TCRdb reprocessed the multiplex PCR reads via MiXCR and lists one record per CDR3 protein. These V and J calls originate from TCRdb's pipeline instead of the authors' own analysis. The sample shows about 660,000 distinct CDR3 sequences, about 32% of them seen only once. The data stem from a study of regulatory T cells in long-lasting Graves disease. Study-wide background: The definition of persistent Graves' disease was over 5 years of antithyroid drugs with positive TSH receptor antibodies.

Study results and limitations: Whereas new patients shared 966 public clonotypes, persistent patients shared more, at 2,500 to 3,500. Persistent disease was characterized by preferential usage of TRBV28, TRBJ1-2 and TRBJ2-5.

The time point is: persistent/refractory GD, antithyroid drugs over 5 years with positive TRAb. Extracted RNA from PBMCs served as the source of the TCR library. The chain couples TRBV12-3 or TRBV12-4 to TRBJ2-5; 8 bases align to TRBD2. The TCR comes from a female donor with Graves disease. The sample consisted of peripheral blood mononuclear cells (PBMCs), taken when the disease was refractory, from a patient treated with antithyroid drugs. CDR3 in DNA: TGTGCCAGCCGATCCGGGGGGGCGGCCCAGGAGACCCAGTACTTC. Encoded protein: CASRSGGAAQETQYF.